The 16 T cell receptor beta chains presented below share a single source sample, sequenced in a study of OX40 agonist ivuxolimab in advanced cancers. Sequencing used immunoSEQ multiplex PCR; TCRdb keeps in-frame clones, though not all of them. The table lists approximately 86,000 clones, approximately 86% of them singletons. Sequenced material: CD4+ or CD8+ T cells sorted from blood, taken in a trial of the OX40 agonist ivuxolimab. The receptors originated from an adult with an advanced solid tumor such as melanoma, head and neck, liver or kidney cancer.

The chain carries TRBV4-1 and TRBJ1-6; TRBD1 might be the D (6 bases). Germline V gene data show CDR1 as MGHRA and CDR2 as YSYEKL. The CDR3 spans 15 residues. Trimming removed 10 bases from V and 6 bases from J, with 19 bases in between. In DNA, the CDR3 is TGCGCCACCGTAGGGGGGGGGCTGGGTAATTCACCCCTCCACTTT. This gives the protein CATVGGGLGNSPLHF.

This rearrangement joins TRBV10-3 to TRBJ1-5; 9 bases fit TRBD1. This CDR3 is built from 13 residues. The germline gives CDR1 ENHRY, CDR2 SYGVKD. J was trimmed by 3 bases and V by 11 bases; bases with no gene match: 5. The CDR3: CAARDRVNQPQHF. Here the CDR3 DNA reads TGTGCCGCCAGGGACAGGGTCAATCAGCCCCAGCATTTT.

Remarks on this clone: Other DNA sequences in the sample encode the same CDR3. This chain links TRBV4-1 with TRBJ2-3; 9 bases agree with TRBD2. The V and J ends lost 1 base and 6 bases, in that order; junction bases with no gene match: 14. Germline CDR1 and CDR2: MGHRA and YSYEKL. CDR3 size: 18 residues. The CDR3 protein is CASSQAGRRGGPGDTQYF. For the CDR3, the DNA is TGCGCCAGCAGCCAAGCGGGGCGGCGGGGGGGTCCAGGGGATACGCAGTATTTT.

The chain uses TRBV6-1 and TRBJ2-5; D is uncertain. V lost 11 bases, J lost 1 base, and 8 bases lay in between. The CDR3 has 11 amino acids. Germline V gives CDR1 MNHNS, CDR2 SASEGT. The CDR3 DNA sequence: TGTGCCTGTACACCCCAAGAGACCCAGTACTTC. This codes for CACTPQETQYF.

The J gene is TRBJ2-1, the V gene TRBV11-3; the D is unclear. In germline, CDR1 is SGHNT, CDR2 YENEEA. V shed 3 bases and J shed 5 bases, with 11 bases lying between them. The CDR3 is made up of 14 amino acids. CDR3 region: CASSLVDGNNEQFF. CDR3 DNA: TGTGCCAGCAGCTTGGTTGACGGCAACAATGAGCAGTTCTTC.

The chain employs TRBV7-2 and TRBJ2-5; 12 nucleotides align to TRBD2. V shed 10 bases, J shed 5 bases, and the junction held 8 bases outside the gene matches. This CDR3 contains 14 residues. Germline CDR1 reads SGHTA; CDR2 reads FQGNSA. This CDR3 is CATTRLAGVETQYF. CDR3 nucleotides: TGTGCCACCACTAGACTAGCGGGAGTGGAGACCCAGTACTTC.

The CDR3 DNA reads TGTGCCAGCAGCTTAGCGCTGGGGAGCACTGAAGCTTTCTTT. Residues: CASSLALGSTEAFF. This rearrangement joins TRBV7-9 to TRBJ1-1; D ambiguous. The CDR3 extends over 14 amino acids. Trimming took off 0 bases at V and 4 bases at J, with 9 bases between the two ends. Germline assignment: CDR1 SEHNR and CDR2 FQNEAQ (reference sequence). The full variable domain, with the rest looked up from reference TRBV7-9 and TRBJ1-1, is DTGVSQNPRHKITKRGQNVTFRCDPISEHNRLYWYRQTLGQGPEFLTYFQNEAQLEKSRLLSDRFSAERPKGSFSTLEIQRTEQGDSAMYLCASSLALGSTEAFFGQGTRLTVV.

This clone was counted a single time. The chain recombines TRBV5-1 with TRBJ2-7, with D perhaps matching TRBD1 (6 bases). The CDR3 contains 12 residues. The germline CDR1 and CDR2 sequences are SGHRS and YFSETQ. V was cut by 8 bases and J by 3 bases, with 12 bases left in between. CDR3 sequence: CASRGSDYEQYF. The CDR3 bases are TGCGCCAGTAGGGGGTCCGACTACGAGCAGTACTTC.

The chain combines TRBV11-2 with TRBJ1-1; a weak D match, TRBD1 (5 bases). This CDR3 region has 13 residues. Per the germline V gene, CDR1 is SGHAT and CDR2 is FQNNGV. Trimming took 4 bases from V and 3 from J, leaving 9 bases between them. The CDR3 protein is CASSSGLDTEAFF. CDR3 coding DNA: TGTGCCAGCAGCTCAGGGTTGGACACTGAAGCTTTCTTT.

This chain uses TRBV6-5 with TRBJ2-7, with TRBD2 as a possible D gene (5 bases). Germline V gene lookup returns CDR1 MNHEY and CDR2 SVGAGI. The CDR3 length is 15 residues. V shed 8 bases and J shed 0 bases, with 17 bases lying between them. The CDR3: CASHPGRGGSYEQYF. DNA for the CDR3: TGTGCCAGCCACCCAGGTCGGGGTGGCTCCTACGAGCAGTACTTC.

The chain uses TRBV6-5 and TRBJ1-6, with TRBD1 as a possible D gene (5 bases). The V end was cut by 6 bases, the J end by 7 bases, with 16 bases between. Germline CDR1 reads MNHEY; CDR2 reads SVGAGI. CDR3 length equals 15 residues. The CDR3 region has the DNA TGTGCCAGCAGCCTCGGCAGGGAGGGGAATTCACCCCTCCACTTT. This sequence encodes CASSLGREGNSPLHF.

J is TRBJ2-1 and V is TRBV2; D not certain. Germline-derived CDR1 and CDR2 are SNHLY and FYNNEI. The CDR3 is made up of 11 amino acids. Deletions cut 11 bases from V and 5 bases from J, with 10 bases between. The CDR3 nucleotides are TGTGCCTCAGCAGTCGACAATGAGCAGTTCTTC. Its translation: CASAVDNEQFF. Using reference TRBV2 and TRBJ2-1 for the parts outside the CDR3, the full variable domain is EPEVTQTPSHQVTQMGQEVILRCVPISNHLYFYWYRQILGQKVEFLVSFYNNEISEKSEIFDDQFSVERPDGSNFTLKIRSTKLEDSAMYFCASAVDNEQFFGPGTRLTVL.

CDR3 DNA sequence: TGTGCCAGCAGCTTGTTCAGGGGGGATGAAAGCACTGAAGCTTTCTTT. Translating gives CASSLFRGDESTEAFF. This sequence joins TRBV5-6 and TRBJ1-1; TRBD1 matches at 7 bases. The CDR3 is made up of 16 amino acids. The germline V gene has CDR1 SGHDT and CDR2 YYEEEE. V shed 1 base and J 4 bases; nucleotides not matched to a gene: 10.

The rearrangement links TRBV5-1 to TRBJ2-2; D remains unclear. The ends were cut back, 0 bases at V and 0 bases at J, with 9 bases in the middle. Germline CDR1 SGHRS, CDR2 YFSETQ. The CDR3 covers 16 residues. CDR3: CASSLVDTSNTGELFF. The DNA for the CDR3 is TGCGCCAGCAGCTTGGTAGACACCTCGAACACCGGGGAGCTGTTTTTT.

The sample holds many counts of this clone. The V gene is TRBV2, the J gene TRBJ2-1; the D call may be TRBD1 or TRBD2 (6 bases each). The CDR3 is 17 amino acids. V was trimmed by 9 bases and J by 7 bases, leaving 28 bases between them. CDR1 SNHLY and CDR2 FYNNEI come from the germline V gene. In DNA, the CDR3 is TGTGCCAGTACTGGTCGTGGGGGGCGCGTGAAGAATAATGAGCAGTTCTTC. This encodes CASTGRGGRVKNNEQFF.

V usage is TRBV2 and J usage is TRBJ2-6, with 8 positions matching TRBD1. CDR3 length equals 16 residues. J lost 4 bases, V lost 4 bases, and 6 bases had no gene match. CDR1 is SNHLY, CDR2 FYNNEI, per germline. The CDR3 DNA reads as TGTGCCAGCAGTGGGACAGGGACTCTAGGGGCCAACGTCCTGACTTTC. Its translation: CASSGTGTLGANVLTF. Variable domain in full (rest from reference TRBV2 and TRBJ2-6): EPEVTQTPSHQVTQMGQEVILRCVPISNHLYFYWYRQILGQKVEFLVSFYNNEISEKSEIFDDQFSVERPDGSNFTLKIRSTKLEDSAMYFCASSGTGTLGANVLTFGAGSRLTVL.